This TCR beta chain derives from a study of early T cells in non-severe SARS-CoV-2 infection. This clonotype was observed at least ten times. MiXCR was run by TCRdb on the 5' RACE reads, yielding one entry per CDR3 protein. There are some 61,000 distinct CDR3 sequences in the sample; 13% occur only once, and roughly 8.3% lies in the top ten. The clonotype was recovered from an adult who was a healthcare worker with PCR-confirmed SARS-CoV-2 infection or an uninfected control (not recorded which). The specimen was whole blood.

CDR3 protein: CSARDLDYSGNTIYF. The CDR3 DNA sequence: TGCAGTGCTAGAGATCTGGATTACTCTGGAAACACCATATATTTT. This chain links TRBV20-1 with TRBJ1-3; D is unresolved. This CDR3 region has 15 residues. The V end was cut by 0 bases, the J end by 0 bases, with 9 bases between. Germline CDR1 DFQATT, CDR2 SNEGSKA (reference sequence).